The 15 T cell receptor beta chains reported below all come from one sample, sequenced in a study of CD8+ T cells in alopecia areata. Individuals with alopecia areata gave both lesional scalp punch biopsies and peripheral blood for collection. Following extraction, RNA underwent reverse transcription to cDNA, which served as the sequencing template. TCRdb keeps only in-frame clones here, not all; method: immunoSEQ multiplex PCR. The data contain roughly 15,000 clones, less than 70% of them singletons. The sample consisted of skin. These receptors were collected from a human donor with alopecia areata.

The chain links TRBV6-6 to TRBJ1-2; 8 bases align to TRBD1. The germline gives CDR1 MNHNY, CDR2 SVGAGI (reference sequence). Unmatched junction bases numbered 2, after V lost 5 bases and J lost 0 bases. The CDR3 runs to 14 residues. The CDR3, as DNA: TGTGCCAGCAGTGGGACAGGAGCTAACTATGGCTACACCTTC. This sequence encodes CASSGTGANYGYTF.

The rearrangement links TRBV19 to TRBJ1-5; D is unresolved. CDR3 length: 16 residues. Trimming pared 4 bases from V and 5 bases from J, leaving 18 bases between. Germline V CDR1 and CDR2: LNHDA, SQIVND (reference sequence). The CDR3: CASSSPRARTHQPQHF. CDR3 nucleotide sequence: TGTGCCAGTAGTAGCCCCCGGGCCCGAACCCATCAGCCCCAGCATTTT.

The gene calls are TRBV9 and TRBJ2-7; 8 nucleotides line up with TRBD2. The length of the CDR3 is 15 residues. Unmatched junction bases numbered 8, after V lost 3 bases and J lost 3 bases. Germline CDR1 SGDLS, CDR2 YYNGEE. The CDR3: CASSARTSPGYEQYF. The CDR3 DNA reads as TGTGCCAGCAGCGCCAGGACTAGCCCCGGCTACGAGCAGTACTTC.

DNA for the CDR3: TGTGCCAGCAGCGTTGGAAACAGAGGACTAGCGGGACCATACAATGAGCAGTTCTTC. This codes for CASSVGNRGLAGPYNEQFF. The rearrangement joins TRBV9 to TRBJ2-1; 12 bases agree with TRBD2. V shed 2 bases, J shed 4 bases, and the junction held 13 bases outside the gene matches. CDR3 size: 19 residues. Germline V gene lookup returns CDR1 SGDLS and CDR2 YYNGEE.

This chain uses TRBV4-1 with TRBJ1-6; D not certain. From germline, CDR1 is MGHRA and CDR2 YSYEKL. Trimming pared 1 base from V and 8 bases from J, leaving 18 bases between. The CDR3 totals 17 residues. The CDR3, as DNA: TGCGCCAGCAGCCAAGGGTCAGCGACATCAAGGCATTCACCCCTCCACTTT. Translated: CASSQGSATSRHSPLHF.

The CDR3 DNA reads TGTGCCAGCAGCTTAGGCGGGAGTTTGGGCAATGAGCAGTTCTTC. Residues: CASSLGGSLGNEQFF. This chain links TRBV7-3 with TRBJ2-1; TRBD2 agrees at 7 bases. The germline V gene encodes CDR1 SGHTA and CDR2 FQGTGA. This CDR3 is built from 15 residues. After removal of 2 bases from V and 6 bases from J, the junction contained 7 bases not matched to a gene.

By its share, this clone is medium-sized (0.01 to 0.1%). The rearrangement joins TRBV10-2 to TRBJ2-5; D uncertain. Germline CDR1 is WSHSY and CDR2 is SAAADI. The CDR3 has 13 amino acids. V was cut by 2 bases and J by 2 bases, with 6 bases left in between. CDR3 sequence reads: CASSEDTQETQYF. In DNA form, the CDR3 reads TGCGCCAGCAGTGAGGACACACAAGAGACCCAGTACTTC.

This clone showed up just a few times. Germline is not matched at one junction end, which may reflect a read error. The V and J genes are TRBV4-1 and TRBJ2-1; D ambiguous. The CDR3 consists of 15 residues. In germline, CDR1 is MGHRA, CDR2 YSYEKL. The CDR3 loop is CASSLVAQTYNEQFF. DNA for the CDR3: TGTGCCAGCAGCTTGGTAGCTCAGACCTACAATGAGCAGTTCTTC.

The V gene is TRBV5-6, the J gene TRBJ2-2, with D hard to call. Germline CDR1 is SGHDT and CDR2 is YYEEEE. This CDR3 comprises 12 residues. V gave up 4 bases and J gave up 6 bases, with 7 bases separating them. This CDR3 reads CASSPGAGELFF. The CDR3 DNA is TGTGCCAGCAGCCCTGGCGCCGGGGAGCTGTTTTTT.

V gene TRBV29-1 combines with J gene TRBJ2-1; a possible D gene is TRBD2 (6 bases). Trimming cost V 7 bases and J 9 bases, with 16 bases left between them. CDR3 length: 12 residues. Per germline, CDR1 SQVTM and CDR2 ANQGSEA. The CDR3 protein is CSGFGGQGEQFF. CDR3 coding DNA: TGCAGCGGATTTGGAGGGCAGGGTGAGCAGTTCTTC.

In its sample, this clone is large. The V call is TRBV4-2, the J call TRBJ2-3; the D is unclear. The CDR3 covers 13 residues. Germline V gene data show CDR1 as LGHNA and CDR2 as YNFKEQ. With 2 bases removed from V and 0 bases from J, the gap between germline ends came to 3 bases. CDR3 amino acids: CASSQSSTDTQYF. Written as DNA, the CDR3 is TGTGCCAGCAGCCAATCAAGCACAGATACGCAGTATTTT.

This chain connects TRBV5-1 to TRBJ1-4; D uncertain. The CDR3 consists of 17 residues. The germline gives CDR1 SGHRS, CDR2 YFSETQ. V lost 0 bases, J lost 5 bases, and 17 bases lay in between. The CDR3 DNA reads TGCGCCAGCAGCTTGGCGTCCCCCGGATGGGGAAATGAAAAACTGTTTTTT. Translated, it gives CASSLASPGWGNEKLFF.

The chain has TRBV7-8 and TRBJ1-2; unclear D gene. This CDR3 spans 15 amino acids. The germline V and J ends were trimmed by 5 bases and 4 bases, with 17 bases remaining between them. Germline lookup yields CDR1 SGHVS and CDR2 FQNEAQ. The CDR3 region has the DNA TGTGCCAGCAGCCCGCATTATCACAGCCCCTATGGCTACACCTTC. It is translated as CASSPHYHSPYGYTF.

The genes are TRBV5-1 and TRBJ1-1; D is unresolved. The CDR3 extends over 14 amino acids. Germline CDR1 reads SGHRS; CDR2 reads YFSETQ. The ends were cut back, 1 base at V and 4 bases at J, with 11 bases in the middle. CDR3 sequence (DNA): TGCGCCAGCAGCTTGAGCCGGTTGAGCACTGAAGCTTTCTTT. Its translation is CASSLSRLSTEAFF. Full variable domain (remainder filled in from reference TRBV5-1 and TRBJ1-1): KAGVTQTPRYLIKTRGQQVTLSCSPISGHRSVSWYQQTPGQGLQFLFEYFSETQRNKGNFPGRFSGRQFSNSRSEMNVSTLELGDSALYLCASSLSRLSTEAFFGQGTRLTVV.

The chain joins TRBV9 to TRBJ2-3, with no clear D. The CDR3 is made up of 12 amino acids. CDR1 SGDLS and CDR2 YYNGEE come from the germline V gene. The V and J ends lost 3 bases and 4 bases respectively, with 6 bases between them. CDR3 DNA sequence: TGTGCCAGCAGCGCCGGAGCAGATACGCAGTATTTT. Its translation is CASSAGADTQYF.